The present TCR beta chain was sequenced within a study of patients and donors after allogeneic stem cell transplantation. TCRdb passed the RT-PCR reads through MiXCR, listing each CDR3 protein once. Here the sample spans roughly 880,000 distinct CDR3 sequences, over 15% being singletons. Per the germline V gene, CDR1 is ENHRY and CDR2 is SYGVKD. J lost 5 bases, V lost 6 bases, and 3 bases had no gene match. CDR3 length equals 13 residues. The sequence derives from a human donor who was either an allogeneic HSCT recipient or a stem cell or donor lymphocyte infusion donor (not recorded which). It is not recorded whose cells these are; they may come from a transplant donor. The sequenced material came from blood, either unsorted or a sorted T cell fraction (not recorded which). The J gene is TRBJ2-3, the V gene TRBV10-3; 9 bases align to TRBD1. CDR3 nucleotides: TGTGCCATCAGACAGGGGGCGAAAGATACGCAGTATTTT. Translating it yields CAIRQGAKDTQYF.